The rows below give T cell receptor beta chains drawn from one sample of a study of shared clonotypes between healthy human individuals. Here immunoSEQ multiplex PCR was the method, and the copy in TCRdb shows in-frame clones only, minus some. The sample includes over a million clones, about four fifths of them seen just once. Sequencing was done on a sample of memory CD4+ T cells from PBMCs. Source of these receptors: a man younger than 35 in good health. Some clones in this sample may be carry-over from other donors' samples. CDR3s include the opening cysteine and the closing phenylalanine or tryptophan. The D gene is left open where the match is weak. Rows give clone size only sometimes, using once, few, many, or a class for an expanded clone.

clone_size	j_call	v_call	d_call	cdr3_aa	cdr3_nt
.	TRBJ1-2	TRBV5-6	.	CASSFLAIDGYTF	TGTGCCAGCAGCTTCCTCGCAATCGATGGCTACACCTTC
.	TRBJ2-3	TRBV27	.	CASSLYGGVDTQYF	TGTGCCAGCAGTTTATATGGAGGGGTGGATACGCAGTATTTT
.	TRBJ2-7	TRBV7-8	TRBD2	CASSLREGVYEQYF	TGTGCCAGCAGCCTCCGGGAGGGGGTCTACGAGCAGTACTTC
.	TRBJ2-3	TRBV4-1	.	CASSPSAGGGTDTQYF	TGCGCCAGCAGCCCCTCGGCGGGTGGTGGCACAGATACGCAGTATTTT
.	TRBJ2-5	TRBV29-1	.	CSVGSGPETQYF	TGCAGCGTTGGTTCTGGCCCCGAGACCCAGTACTTC
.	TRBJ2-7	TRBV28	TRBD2	CASTPTSGRAGRYEQYF	TGTGCCAGCACACCAACTAGCGGGAGGGCGGGAAGGTACGAGCAGTACTTC
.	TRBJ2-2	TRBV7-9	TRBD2	CASSPRLASNTGELFF	TGTGCCAGCAGCCCTAGACTAGCCTCGAACACCGGGGAGCTGTTTTTT
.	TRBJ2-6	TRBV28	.	CASSYIRSSGLASGANVLTF	TGTGCCAGCAGTTATATTCGATCCTCCGGACTTGCGTCTGGGGCCAACGTCCTGACTTTC
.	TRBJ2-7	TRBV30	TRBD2	CACRTSGTYEQYF	TGTGCCTGTCGGACTAGCGGAACCTACGAGCAGTACTTC
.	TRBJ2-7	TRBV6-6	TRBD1	CASRQGQGASHEQYF	TGTGCCAGCAGGCAAGGACAGGGGGCTTCTCACGAGCAGTACTTC
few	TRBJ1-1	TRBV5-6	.	CASSLVSGTEAFF	TGTGCCAGCAGCTTGGTTTCGGGCACTGAAGCTTTCTTT
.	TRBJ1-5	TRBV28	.	CASSLGRGMGQPQHF	TGTGCCAGCAGTTTAGGGCGAGGGATGGGTCAGCCCCAGCATTTT
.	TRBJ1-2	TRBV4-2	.	CASSHPSRGLGGYTF	TGTGCCAGCAGCCATCCATCGCGGGGGCTTGGGGGCTACACCTTC
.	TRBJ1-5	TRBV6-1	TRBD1	CASSGLQGRTNQPQHF	TGTGCCAGCAGTGGATTACAGGGGCGCACCAATCAGCCCCAGCATTTT
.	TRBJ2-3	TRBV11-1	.	CASSLAGAGYTDTQYF	TGTGCCAGCAGCTTAGCAGGGGCGGGGTACACAGATACGCAGTATTTT